This T cell receptor (beta chain) was found in a study of vaccination effects on CD4 cells after COVID-19. Study background: ViraFEST used viral peptide pools to expand antigen-specific CD4+ T cells before sequencing. Each of three convalescent patients underwent sampling at an early and a late point after vaccination. Post-vaccine specimens were collected at a median of 72 days following the second dose.

V lost 4 bases and J lost 8; bases outside the gene matches: 5. Germline V gene lookup returns CDR1 LNHDA and CDR2 SQIVND (reference sequence). The CDR3 consists of 14 residues. Using immunoSEQ multiplex PCR, the repertoire was profiled, and TCRdb retains in-frame clones only, with some absent. This table holds some 50,000 clones, nearly 75% found once. In the case of this clone: Its target is unknown.

After less than twelve days in culture, the CD4+ T cells were isolated. The individual was infected with SARS-CoV-2 between March and December 2020, as confirmed by PCR. The cohort was immunized with two doses of either the BNT162b2 or mRNA-1273 vaccine. Both day 3 and day 7 saw half the medium replaced with IL-2 medium. This sequence originates from a human donor who had a prior SARS-CoV-2 infection. The J gene is TRBJ1-6, the V gene TRBV19, with TRBD1 matching over 7 bases. The sequencing used CD4+ T cells from PBMCs cultured without peptide, collected after COVID-19 vaccination. CDR3 sequence (DNA): TGTGCCAGTAGTACGACAGGGAGTGATTCACCCCTCCACTTT. Translated, it gives CASSTTGSDSPLHF.